This T cell receptor beta chain was found in a study of OX40 agonist ivuxolimab in advanced cancers. Study-level background: An anti-OX40 (CD134) antibody with agonistic activity, ivuxolimab, was administered to patients. The mean age was approximately 60 years, ranging from about 20 to 90, with about four fifths of participants male. Study-level results: Among the lowest peripheral clonal expansion occurred in 0.1-3.0 mg/kg partial responders.

Per the germline V gene, CDR1 is SGHNT and CDR2 is YYREEE (reference sequence). V dropped 4 bases and J dropped 1 base, with 18 bases sitting between them. The length of the CDR3 is 18 residues. Clones were sequenced by immunoSEQ multiplex PCR, and TCRdb holds only the in-frame ones, with some missing. The sample has roughly 80,000 clones; 80% to 95% are singletons. This clone turned up a few times. Its cognate antigen is unknown. Specimen: CD4+ or CD8+ T cells sorted from blood, collected in a trial of the OX40 agonist ivuxolimab. The TCR was taken from an adult with an advanced solid tumor such as melanoma, head and neck, liver or kidney cancer. This sequence joins TRBV5-4 and TRBJ2-6; TRBD1 might be the D (8 bases). The CDR3 loop is CASSLQGGAISGANVLTF. CDR3 sequence (DNA): TGTGCCAGCAGCCTACAGGGGGGGGCTATTTCTGGGGCCAACGTCCTGACTTTC.